This T cell receptor beta chain is drawn from a study of T cell responses to AZD1222 COVID-19 vaccine. Study-level results: The peak T cell response came first, and repertoires were sampled only after it. Reportedly, nearly half the spike-specific TCRs target unmutated variant regions.

Clones were read by immunoSEQ multiplex PCR, and TCRdb kept only the in-frame ones, dropping some. The profile shows 90,000 to 120,000 clones, approximately 90% of them singletons. V lost 7 bases and J lost 1, with 13 bases in between. The CDR3 spans 13 residues. Germline V gene lookup returns CDR1 SQVTM and CDR2 ANQGSEA. As concerns this clone: Its antigen is unidentified.

This receptor was identified in an adult in good health. The gene calls are TRBV29-1 and TRBJ1-1; D remains ambiguous. Specimen: peripheral blood, collected on day 0 of AZD1222 vaccination. In DNA form, the CDR3 reads TGCAGCGGGAGGAAGGGATCGAACACTGAAGCTTTCTTT. It encodes CSGRKGSNTEAFF.